This T cell receptor beta chain was observed in a study of yellow fever vaccine responses in identical twins (dated by TCRdb to the late 2010s). With respect to the entire study: The study precisely tracked vaccine-responding T cell clones in identical twins. Broader findings and caveats from the paper: The authors reported that the T cell response to vaccination in identical twins appeared partly convergent and partly personalized.

Receptor libraries were prepared by RT-PCR. The sample was run on an Illumina HiSeq 2500. TCRdb trimmed public reads at Q25 via fastp, called clones via MiXCR and kept in-frame beta chains. Entries are consolidated by CDR3 protein sequence, retaining the most common genes and DNA. The sample has roughly 17,000 distinct CDR3 sequences on record, roughly two thirds of them singletons. The top ten clonotypes cover roughly 8% of the sample. With regard to this clonotype: It has no known antigen specificity. Per-base qualities were not stored, and no clone one base away is much larger.

V is clipped by 4 bases and J by 4 bases, and the sequence between their germline boundaries is 19 bases long. The germline V gene encodes CDR1 SGHVS and CDR2 FNYEAQ. The CDR3 starts with the cysteine, ends with the phenylalanine, and has 16 residues. Of all the DNA, just the CDR3 is kept, 48 bases in frame from base 1. Sequencing used T cells from blood (PBMCs), unsorted or a sorted subset (not recorded which), obtained before or after yellow fever vaccination (not recorded which). This receptor was identified in a woman younger than 35 who received the yellow fever vaccine. Donor details come from another sample of the same person, matched by shared clones. Recombination joined TRBV7-6 with TRBJ2-5, and possibly TRBD1, on 6 matching bases. The nucleotide sequence is given as TGTGCCAGCAGCTCAAACCCACAGGGACGGGGAGAGACCCAGTACTTC. This codes for CASSSNPQGRGETQYF.